This TCR beta chain came from a study of CD8+ T cells in alopecia areata (dated by TCRdb to 2016 to 2019). For the wider study: Treated patients were enrolled in an open-label pilot trial of oral tofacitinib, 5 to 10 mg twice daily, for moderate-to-severe alopecia areata. Patients received tofacitinib for 6 to 18 months and were then followed off drug for 6 months to check for delayed response and recurrence. Disease severity in treated patients was measured with the SALT score, which quantifies the percentage of affected scalp surface area. In both human patients and the C3H/HeJ mouse model, the study applied high-throughput TCRbeta sequencing to look at T cell clonal expansion in alopecia areata. On the human side, TCRbeta sequencing was run on scalp tissue and on sorted CD4+ and CD8+ peripheral blood T cells from healthy controls and from alopecia areata patients with either patchy or totalis/universalis disease. Tofacitinib-treated patients had biopsies at baseline and at 4 and 24 weeks of treatment, with a later scalp biopsy in several patients. Clonality in the scalp was compared among normal scalp (n=4), patchy alopecia areata scalp (n=8), and alopecia totalis/universalis scalp (n=8). RNA was extracted with the PAXgene miRNA kit for fixed scalp, the miRNeasy kit for PBMCs, and the RNeasy kit for mouse skin. Amplification of TCRbeta CDR3 regions was done by immunoSEQ multiplex PCR using 35 Vbeta forward primers and 13 Jbeta reverse primers. Beyond this particular receptor, the publication reports: Because the treated cohort was small and had just a single nonresponder, larger studies are needed to establish links between baseline CD8+ expansion and response. Compared with normal scalp, lesional scalp had higher clonality and more expanded CD8+ clones, particularly in alopecia totalis/universalis, a pattern that suggests antigenic drive. Unlike mouse skin, where gammadelta T cells dominate, normal human skin contains resident alphabeta T cells that get sequenced too, which complicates analysis of the scalp TCR repertoire. Shared TCR sequences between patients were less evident than in mice, which may be partly attributable to HLA diversity in the patient population. Scalp clonality and the number of expanded CD8+ clones among the top 100 scalp clones were significantly decreased by tofacitinib. During tofacitinib treatment, many expanded lesional clones stuck around in both scalp and blood, and this persistence may partly explain why relapse happens after treatment is stopped.

The germline ends are 22 bases apart after V is trimmed by 4 bases and J by 1 base. The CDR3 goes from the cysteine to the phenylalanine over 18 residues. Solely the CDR3 DNA is kept, with 54 bases framed from the first base. CDR1 and CDR2 are drawn from the germline V gene: LGHNA, YSLEER. Interpreted using the paper, the time point label stands for: 20 to 30 weeks on oral tofacitinib. The sample's treatment or condition label, in plain terms: oral pan-JAK inhibitor, 5-10 mg twice daily. Lesional scalp punch biopsies and peripheral blood were obtained from alopecia areata patients. PBMCs were isolated by density centrifugation and stained for CD3, CD4 and CD8, and CD4+ and CD8+ T cells were sorted on a FACSAria. On this clone itself: The clone's antigen remains unknown. Base qualities were left out, and no much larger clone turns up one base away.

The library was prepared using the immunoSEQ multiplex PCR assay. To provide template for TCR sequencing, every sample had RNA extracted and reverse transcribed into cDNA. SuperScript III was used for first-strand cDNA synthesis, primed with a 2:1 mix of oligo-dT and random hexamers. A synthetic immune receptor repertoire was used to gauge amplification bias, and whatever bias remained was removed computationally. The original pipeline was this. After raw reads were preprocessed to remove errors, the CDR3 was defined following IMGT conventions as running from the conserved cysteine to phenylalanine. Clonality was calculated as 1 minus Shannon entropy normalized by log2 of the number of productive unique TCRs. Whether each scalp clone was CD4 or CD8 was inferred by checking scalp TCRbeta sequences against the CD4 and CD8 repertoires from sorted blood. TCRdb retrieved this table from immuneACCESS and kept in-frame rearrangements only. Not all clones are present; in checked studies, unresolved V genes account for under half, and no reason is known for the remainder. V and J calls and clone size are as listed in that table; D and trimming were resolved from the DNA. The sample profile shows 150,000 to 200,000 clones; 60% of them were found once. The ten largest clonotypes hold 1% of the sample.

Recombination joined TRBV4-3 with TRBJ2-5, with the D gene tentatively TRBD1 or TRBD2, based on 6 matching bases in each. This clonotype originated in a human donor with alopecia areata. The sample here was CD4+ T cells sorted from blood, taken at week 24, from a patient treated with tofacitinib. CDR3 protein: CASSRDSWGAGGQETQYF. The sequence in DNA is TGCGCCAGCAGCCGAGACTCCTGGGGGGCTGGGGGCCAAGAGACCCAGTACTTC.